These T cell receptor beta chains were read from a single sample in a study of T cell clusters in autoimmune cytopenias. From its re-call of the multiplex PCR reads, TCRdb lists each CDR3 protein once, without DNA. The sample has a few thousand distinct CDR3 sequences; the top ten hold 70%. This sample also belongs to another study, concerning T cell repertoires in aging, cancer and after chemotherapy.

The sample was peripheral blood. The source is a human donor in good health. CDR3s include the opening cysteine and the closing phenylalanine or tryptophan. Clone size appears in some rows only: once, few, many, or a class for an expanded clone.

>.|19|TRBJ2-1|TRBV5-5
CASSLSGSGSVLSYNEQFF
>.|16|TRBJ2-2|TRBV19
CATSETGGPPARELFF
>.|17|TRBJ2-1|TRBV6-2/TRBV6-3
CASSSSPTSFLANEQFF
>medium-sized|16|TRBJ2-1|TRBV29-1
CSVGGAPGQGLNEQFF
>.|15|TRBJ2-3|TRBV6-4
CASSDSQGGTDTQYF
>medium-sized|15|TRBJ2-1|TRBV19
CASRPDRFPYNEQFF
>.|15|TRBJ2-1|TRBV15
CATSRERGSYNEQFF
>.|14|TRBJ1-1|TRBV19
CASSLRGPNTEAFF
>.|13|TRBJ2-7|TRBV6-1
CASSEISENEQYF
>.|17|TRBJ2-1|TRBV18
CASSPESSGRRANEQFF
>.|15|TRBJ1-2|TRBV6-1
CASSEALGFNYGYTF
>.|17|TRBJ1-2|TRBV6-2/TRBV6-3
CASSYYTTGRMDCGYTF
>.|17|TRBJ1-5|TRBV4-2
CASSQESEGGYNQPQHF
>.|15|TRBJ2-2|TRBV12-3/TRBV12-4
CASSGTSALTGELFF
>.|17|TRBJ2-2|TRBV27
CASSSPRGGFYTGELFF
>medium-sized|15|TRBJ2-2|TRBV19
CASIATGLSTGELFF
>.|15|TRBJ1-2|TRBV19
CASRDSLLVNYGYTF
>.|12|TRBJ2-7|TRBV28
CASSLAQGGQYF
>.|16|TRBJ2-5|TRBV6-5
CASSRRQRGPQETQYF
>.|21|TRBJ2-3|TRBV13
CASSLAPTVSGRSRRTDTQYF
>medium-sized|14|TRBJ2-2|TRBV19
CASSIGTNTGELFF
>.|16|TRBJ1-1|TRBV6-5
CASAQRSTGRYTEAFF
>.|12|TRBJ2-1|TRBV7-6
CASSLQGHEQFF
>.|12|TRBJ2-7|TRBV5-4
CASSLRDYEQYF
>.|17|TRBJ2-7|TRBV6-1
CASSQPKRSPGNYEQYF
>.|13|TRBJ1-4|TRBV29-1
CSVGKGSNEKLFF
>.|17|TRBJ2-3|TRBV7-9
CASSRNLQTRPTDTQYF
>.|15|TRBJ1-6|TRBV5-6
CASSFGQGRGSPLHF
>.|18|TRBJ1-6|TRBV6-2/TRBV6-3
CASSPIGGGSSYNSPLHF
>medium-sized|13|TRBJ2-7|TRBV15
CATGGDRTNEQYF
>.|15|TRBJ1-5|TRBV20-1
CSAPEGGGDNQPQHF
>.|15|TRBJ1-2|TRBV5-4
CASSPRSQGQHGYTF
>.|18|TRBJ2-5|TRBV6-1
CASSPLDFGRGGEETQYF
>medium-sized|13|TRBJ2-6|TRBV27
CASCVSGANVLTF
>.|15|TRBJ2-7|TRBV5-5
CASSFLAGKDYEQYF
>medium-sized|14|TRBJ2-3|TRBV19
CASTGLPGTDTQYF
>.|12|TRBJ2-1|TRBV29-1
CSVEPLGNEQFF
>.|14|TRBJ2-5|TRBV12-3/TRBV12-4
CASSTSGRQETQYF